This TCR beta chain came from a study of shared clonotypes between healthy human individuals. Concerning this clone itself: Additional DNA sequences in this sample encode the identical CDR3.

Trimming shortened V by 3 bases and J by 1 base, and 3 bases separated the two germline ends. This CDR3 is built from 12 residues. CDR1 is LNHNV, CDR2 YYDKDF, per germline (reference sequence). Assay: immunoSEQ multiplex PCR; the TCRdb copy retains only in-frame clones and omits some. The data show 2 million to 2.5 million clones, approximately 96% seen once. This chain links TRBV15 with TRBJ2-5; D ambiguous. This sequence was found in a man aged 18-30 years in good health. Material for sequencing was naive CD4+ T cells sorted from blood. The subset: CD45RA+ positively selected. In nucleotides, the CDR3 is TGTGCCACCAGCAGGGCCCAAGAGACCCAGTACTTC. This sequence encodes CATSRAQETQYF.